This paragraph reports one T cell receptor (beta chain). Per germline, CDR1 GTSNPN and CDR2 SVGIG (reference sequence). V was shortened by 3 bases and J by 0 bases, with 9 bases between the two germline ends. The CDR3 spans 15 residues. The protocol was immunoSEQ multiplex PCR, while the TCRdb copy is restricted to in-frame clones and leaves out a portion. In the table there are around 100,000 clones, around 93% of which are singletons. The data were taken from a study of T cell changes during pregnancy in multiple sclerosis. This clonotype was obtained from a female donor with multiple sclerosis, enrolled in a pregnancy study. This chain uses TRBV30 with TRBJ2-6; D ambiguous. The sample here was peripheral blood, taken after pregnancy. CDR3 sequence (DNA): TGTGCCTGGAGGTTCGCCTACTCTGGGGCCAACGTCCTGACTTTC. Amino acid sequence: CAWRFAYSGANVLTF.